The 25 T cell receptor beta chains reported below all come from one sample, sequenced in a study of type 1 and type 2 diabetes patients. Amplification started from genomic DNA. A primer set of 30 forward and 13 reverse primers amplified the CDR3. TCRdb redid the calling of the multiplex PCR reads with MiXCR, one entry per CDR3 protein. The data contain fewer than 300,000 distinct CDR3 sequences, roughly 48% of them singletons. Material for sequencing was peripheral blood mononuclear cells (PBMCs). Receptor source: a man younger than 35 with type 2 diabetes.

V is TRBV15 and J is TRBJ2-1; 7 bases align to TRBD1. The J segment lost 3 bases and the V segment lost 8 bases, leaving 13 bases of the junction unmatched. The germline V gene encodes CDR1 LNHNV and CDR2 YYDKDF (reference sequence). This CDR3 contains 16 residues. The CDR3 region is CATGRGGTVGYNEQFF. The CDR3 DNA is TGTGCCACCGGACGCGGTGGGACAGTGGGCTACAATGAGCAGTTCTTC.

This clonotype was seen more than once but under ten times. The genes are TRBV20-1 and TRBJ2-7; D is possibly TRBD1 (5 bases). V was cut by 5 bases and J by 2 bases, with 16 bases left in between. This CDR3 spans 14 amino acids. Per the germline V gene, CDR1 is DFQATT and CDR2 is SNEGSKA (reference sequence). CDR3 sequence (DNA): TGCAGTGCTCCTACCCCGACAGCCCCCTACGAGCAGTACTTC. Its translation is CSAPTPTAPYEQYF.

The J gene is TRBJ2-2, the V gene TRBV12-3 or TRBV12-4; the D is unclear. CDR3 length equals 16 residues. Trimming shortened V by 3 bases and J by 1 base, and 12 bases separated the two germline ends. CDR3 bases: TGTGCCAGCAGTTTTGAGGCATCCTTGAACACCGGGGAGCTGTTTTTT. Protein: CASSFEASLNTGELFF.

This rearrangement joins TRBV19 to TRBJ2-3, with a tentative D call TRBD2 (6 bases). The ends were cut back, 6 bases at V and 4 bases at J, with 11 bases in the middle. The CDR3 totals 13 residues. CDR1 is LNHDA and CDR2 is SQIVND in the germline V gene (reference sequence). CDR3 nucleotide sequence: TGTGCCAGTAGGAGTTGGGAGGCAGATACGCAGTATTTT. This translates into CASRSWEADTQYF.

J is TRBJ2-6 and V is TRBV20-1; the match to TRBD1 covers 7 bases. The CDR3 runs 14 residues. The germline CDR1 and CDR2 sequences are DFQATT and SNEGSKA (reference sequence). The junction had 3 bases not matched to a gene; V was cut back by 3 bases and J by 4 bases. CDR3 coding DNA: TGCAGTGCTAGCGACAGGGCCGGGGCCAACGTCCTGACTTTC. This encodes CSASDRAGANVLTF.

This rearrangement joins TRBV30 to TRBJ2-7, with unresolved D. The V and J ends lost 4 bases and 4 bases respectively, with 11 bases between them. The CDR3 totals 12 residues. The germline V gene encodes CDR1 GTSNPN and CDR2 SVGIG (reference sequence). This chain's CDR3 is CAWMVDLYEQYF. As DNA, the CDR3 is TGTGCCTGGATGGTAGATTTGTACGAGCAGTACTTC.

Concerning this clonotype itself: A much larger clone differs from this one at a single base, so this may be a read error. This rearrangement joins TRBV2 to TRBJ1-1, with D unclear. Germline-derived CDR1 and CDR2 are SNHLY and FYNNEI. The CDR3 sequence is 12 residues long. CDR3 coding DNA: TGTGCCAGCACAACGGAGAACACTAAAGCTTTCTTT. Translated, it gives CASTTENTKAFF. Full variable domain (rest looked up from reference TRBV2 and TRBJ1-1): EPEVTQTPSHQVTQMGQEVILRCVPISNHLYFYWYRQILGQKVEFLVSFYNNEISEKSEIFDDQFSVERPDGSNFTLKIRSTKLEDSAMYFCASTTENTKAFFGQGTRLTVV.

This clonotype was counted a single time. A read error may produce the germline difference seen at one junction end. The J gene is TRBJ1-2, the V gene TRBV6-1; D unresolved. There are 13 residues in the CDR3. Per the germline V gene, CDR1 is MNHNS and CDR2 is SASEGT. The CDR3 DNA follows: TGTGCCAACAGTGAGCCCGGGCTTTATGGCTACACCTTC. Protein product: CANSEPGLYGYTF.

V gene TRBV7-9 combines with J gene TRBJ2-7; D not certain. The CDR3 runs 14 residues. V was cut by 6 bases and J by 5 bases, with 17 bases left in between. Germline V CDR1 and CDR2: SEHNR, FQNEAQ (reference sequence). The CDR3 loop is CASSHRLLAHEQYF. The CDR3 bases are TGTGCCAGCAGTCATAGATTACTTGCCCACGAGCAGTACTTC.

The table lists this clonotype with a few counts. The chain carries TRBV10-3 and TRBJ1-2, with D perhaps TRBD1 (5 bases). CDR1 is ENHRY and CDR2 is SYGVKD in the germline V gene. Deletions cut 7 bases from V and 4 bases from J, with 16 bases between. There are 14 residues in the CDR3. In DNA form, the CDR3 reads TGTGCCATCAATGGGGGGTCCCCGCTCTATGGCTACACCTTC. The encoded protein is CAINGGSPLYGYTF.

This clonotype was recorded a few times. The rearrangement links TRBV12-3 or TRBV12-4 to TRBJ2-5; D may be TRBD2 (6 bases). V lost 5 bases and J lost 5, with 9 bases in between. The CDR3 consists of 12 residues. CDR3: CASSTSWETQYF. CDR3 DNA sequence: TGTGCCAGCAGTACTAGCTGGGAGACCCAGTACTTC.

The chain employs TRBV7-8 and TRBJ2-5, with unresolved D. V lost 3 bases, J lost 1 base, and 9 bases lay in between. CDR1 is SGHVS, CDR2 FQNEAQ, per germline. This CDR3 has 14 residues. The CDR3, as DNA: TGTGCCAGCAGCTTTCGTCGGGCCCAAGAGACCCAGTACTTC. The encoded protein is CASSFRRAQETQYF.

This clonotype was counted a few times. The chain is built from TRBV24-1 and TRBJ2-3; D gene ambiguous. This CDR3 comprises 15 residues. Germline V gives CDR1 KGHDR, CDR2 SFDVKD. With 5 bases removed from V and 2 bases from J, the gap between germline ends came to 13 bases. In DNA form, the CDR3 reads TGTGCCACCAGTGCGGCCAGGACCCACACAGATACGCAGTATTTT. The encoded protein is CATSAARTHTDTQYF.

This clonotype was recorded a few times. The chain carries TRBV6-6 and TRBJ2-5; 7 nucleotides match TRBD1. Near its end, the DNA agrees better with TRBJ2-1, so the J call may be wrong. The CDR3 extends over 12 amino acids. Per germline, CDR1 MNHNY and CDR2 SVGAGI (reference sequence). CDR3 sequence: CASSYQGDEQFF. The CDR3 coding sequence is TGTGCCAGCAGCTACCAGGGGGATGAGCAGTTCTTC.

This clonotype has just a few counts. This CDR3 is CASSSLGPSYEQYF. CDR3 sequence (DNA): TGTGCCAGCAGCTCCCTAGGCCCCTCCTACGAGCAGTACTTC. This sequence joins TRBV13 and TRBJ2-7; no clear D gene. Trimming stripped 4 bases from V and 0 bases from J, with 10 bases between. The germline V gene has CDR1 PRHDT and CDR2 FYEKMQ (reference sequence). CDR3 length: 14 residues.

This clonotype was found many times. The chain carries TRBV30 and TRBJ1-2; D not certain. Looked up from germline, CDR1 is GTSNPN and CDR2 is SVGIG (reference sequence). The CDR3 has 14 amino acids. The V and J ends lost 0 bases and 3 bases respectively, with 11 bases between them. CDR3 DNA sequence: TGTGCCTGGAGTGTACACGGAGATTACTATGGCTACACCTTC. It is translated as CAWSVHGDYYGYTF.

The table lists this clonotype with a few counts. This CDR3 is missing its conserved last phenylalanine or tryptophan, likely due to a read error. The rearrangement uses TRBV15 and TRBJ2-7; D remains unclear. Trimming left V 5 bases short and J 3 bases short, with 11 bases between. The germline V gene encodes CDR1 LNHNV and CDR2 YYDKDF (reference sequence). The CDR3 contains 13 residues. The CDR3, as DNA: TGTGCCACCAGCCCCCGAGAAGACTACGAGCAGTACCTC. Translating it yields CATSPREDYEQYL.

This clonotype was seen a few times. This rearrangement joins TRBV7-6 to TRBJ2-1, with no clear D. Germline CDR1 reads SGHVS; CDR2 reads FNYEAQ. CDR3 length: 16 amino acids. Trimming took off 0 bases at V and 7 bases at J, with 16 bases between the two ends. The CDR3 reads CASSLAPHGRQNEQFF. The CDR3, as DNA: TGTGCCAGCAGCTTAGCGCCCCACGGAAGACAAAATGAGCAGTTCTTC.

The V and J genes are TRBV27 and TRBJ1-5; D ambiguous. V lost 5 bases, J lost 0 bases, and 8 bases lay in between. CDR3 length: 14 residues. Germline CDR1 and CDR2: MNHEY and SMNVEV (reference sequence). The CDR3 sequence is CASSQLASNQPQHF. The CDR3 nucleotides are TGTGCCAGCAGTCAACTCGCTAGCAATCAGCCCCAGCATTTT.

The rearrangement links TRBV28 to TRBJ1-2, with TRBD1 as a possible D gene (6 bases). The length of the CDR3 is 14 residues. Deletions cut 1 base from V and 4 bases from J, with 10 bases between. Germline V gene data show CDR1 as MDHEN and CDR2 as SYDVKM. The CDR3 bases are TGTGCCAGCAGTTTATTAGGGGGGGCCTATGGCTACACCTTC. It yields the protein CASSLLGGAYGYTF.

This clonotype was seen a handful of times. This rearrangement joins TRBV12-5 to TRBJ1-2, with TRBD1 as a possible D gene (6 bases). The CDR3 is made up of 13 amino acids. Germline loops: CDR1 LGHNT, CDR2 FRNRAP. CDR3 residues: CASSLGGAHGYTF. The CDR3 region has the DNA TGTGCCAGCAGTTTAGGGGGGGCCCATGGCTACACCTTC.

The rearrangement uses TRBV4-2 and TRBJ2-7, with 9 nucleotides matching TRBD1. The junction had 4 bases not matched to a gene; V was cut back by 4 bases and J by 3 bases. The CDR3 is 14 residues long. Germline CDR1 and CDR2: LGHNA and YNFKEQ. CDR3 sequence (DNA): TGTGCCAGCAGCCCACAGGGGGCCTTCTACGAGCAGTACTTC. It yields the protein CASSPQGAFYEQYF.

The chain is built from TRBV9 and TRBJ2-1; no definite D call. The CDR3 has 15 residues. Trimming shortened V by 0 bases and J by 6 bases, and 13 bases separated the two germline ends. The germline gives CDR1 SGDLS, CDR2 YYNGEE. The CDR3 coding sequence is TGTGCCAGCAGCGTAGATGGTCTGGGAAGCAATGAGCAGTTCTTC. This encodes CASSVDGLGSNEQFF.

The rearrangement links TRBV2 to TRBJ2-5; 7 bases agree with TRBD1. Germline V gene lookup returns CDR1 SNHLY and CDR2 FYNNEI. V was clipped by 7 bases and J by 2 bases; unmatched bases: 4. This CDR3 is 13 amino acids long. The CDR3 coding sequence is TGTGCCAGCAAGGGGGCAGAACAAGAGACCCAGTACTTC. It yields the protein CASKGAEQETQYF.

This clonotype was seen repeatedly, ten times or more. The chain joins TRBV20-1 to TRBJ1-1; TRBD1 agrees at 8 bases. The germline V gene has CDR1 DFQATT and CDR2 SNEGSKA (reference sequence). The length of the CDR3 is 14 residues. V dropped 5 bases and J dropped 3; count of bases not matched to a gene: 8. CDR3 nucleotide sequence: TGCAGTGCTCTGATCAGGGGGCAGGACACTGAAGCTTTCTTT. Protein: CSALIRGQDTEAFF.